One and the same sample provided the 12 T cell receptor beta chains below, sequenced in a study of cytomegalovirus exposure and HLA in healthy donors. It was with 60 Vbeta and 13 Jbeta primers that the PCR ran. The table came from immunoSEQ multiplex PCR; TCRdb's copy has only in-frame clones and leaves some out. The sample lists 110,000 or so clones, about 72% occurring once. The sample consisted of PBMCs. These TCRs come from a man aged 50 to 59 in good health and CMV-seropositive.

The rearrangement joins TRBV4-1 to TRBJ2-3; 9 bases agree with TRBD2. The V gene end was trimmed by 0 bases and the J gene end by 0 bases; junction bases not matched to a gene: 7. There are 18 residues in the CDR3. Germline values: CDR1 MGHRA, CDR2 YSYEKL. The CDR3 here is CASSQESTSGFSTDTQYF. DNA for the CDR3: TGCGCCAGCAGCCAAGAATCCACTAGCGGGTTTAGCACAGATACGCAGTATTTT.

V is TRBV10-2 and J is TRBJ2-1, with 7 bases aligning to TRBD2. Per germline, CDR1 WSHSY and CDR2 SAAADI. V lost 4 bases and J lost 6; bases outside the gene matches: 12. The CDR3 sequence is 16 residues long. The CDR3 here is CASSVRTRKDGNEQFF. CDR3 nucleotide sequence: TGCGCCAGCAGTGTCCGGACTAGAAAGGACGGCAATGAGCAGTTCTTC.

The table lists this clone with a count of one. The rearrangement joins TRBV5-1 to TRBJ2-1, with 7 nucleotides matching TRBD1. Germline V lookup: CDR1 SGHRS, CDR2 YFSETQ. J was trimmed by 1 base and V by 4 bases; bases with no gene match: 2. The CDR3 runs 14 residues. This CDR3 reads CASSRDSSYNEQFF. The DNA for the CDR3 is TGCGCCAGCAGCCGGGACAGTTCCTACAATGAGCAGTTCTTC. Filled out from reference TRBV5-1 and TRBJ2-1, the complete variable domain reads KAGVTQTPRYLIKTRGQQVTLSCSPISGHRSVSWYQQTPGQGLQFLFEYFSETQRNKGNFPGRFSGRQFSNSRSEMNVSTLELGDSALYLCASSRDSSYNEQFFGPGTRLTVL.

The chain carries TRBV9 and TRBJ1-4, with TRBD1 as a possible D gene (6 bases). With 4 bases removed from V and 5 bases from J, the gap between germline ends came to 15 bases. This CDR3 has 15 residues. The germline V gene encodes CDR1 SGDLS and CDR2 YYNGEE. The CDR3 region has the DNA TGTGCCAGCAGCCCAGGGGAGGGTCTGAATGAAAAACTGTTTTTT. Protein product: CASSPGEGLNEKLFF.

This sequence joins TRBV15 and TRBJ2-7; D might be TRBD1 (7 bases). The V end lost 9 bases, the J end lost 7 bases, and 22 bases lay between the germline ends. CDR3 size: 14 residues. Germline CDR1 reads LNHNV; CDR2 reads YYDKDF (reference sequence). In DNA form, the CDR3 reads TGTGCCACGAGGAAGGGACAGCCAGGAGGGGAGCAGTACTTC. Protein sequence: CATRKGQPGGEQYF.

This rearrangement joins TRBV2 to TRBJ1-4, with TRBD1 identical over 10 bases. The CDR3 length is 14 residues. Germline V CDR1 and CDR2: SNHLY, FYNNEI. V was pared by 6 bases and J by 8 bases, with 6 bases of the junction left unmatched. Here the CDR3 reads CASRPGTGEEKLFF. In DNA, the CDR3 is TGTGCCAGCAGGCCCGGGACAGGGGAAGAAAAACTGTTTTTT.

The DNA for the CDR3 is TGTGCCAGCAGCAGCCGGAAAGGAGAGAGCCCCGAGATACCACAAGATACGCAGTATTTT. Translating gives CASSSRKGESPEIPQDTQYF. V and J are TRBV7-6 and TRBJ2-3; D remains ambiguous. V was trimmed by 5 bases and J by 5 bases, leaving 32 bases between them. Germline V gene data show CDR1 as SGHVS and CDR2 as FNYEAQ. This CDR3 region has 20 residues.

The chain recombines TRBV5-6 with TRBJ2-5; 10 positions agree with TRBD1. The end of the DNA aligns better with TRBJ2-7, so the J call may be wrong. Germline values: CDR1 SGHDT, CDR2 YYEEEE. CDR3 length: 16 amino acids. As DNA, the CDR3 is TGTGCCAGCAGCCGGGACAGGGGACTGACTTCCTACGAGCAGTACTTC. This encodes CASSRDRGLTSYEQYF.

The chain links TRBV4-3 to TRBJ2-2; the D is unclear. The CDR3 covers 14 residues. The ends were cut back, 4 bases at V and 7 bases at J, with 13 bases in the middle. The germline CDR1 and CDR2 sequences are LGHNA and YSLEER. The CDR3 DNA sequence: TGCGCCAGCAGCCCGACTTCGGATTTCGGGGAGCTGTTTTTT. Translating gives CASSPTSDFGELFF.

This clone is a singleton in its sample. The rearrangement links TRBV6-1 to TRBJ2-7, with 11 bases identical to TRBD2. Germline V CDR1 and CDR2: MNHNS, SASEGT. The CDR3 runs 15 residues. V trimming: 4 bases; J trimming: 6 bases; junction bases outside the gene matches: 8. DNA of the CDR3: TGTGCCAGCAGTGTTCTAGCGGGGGGCAACTCCGAGCAGTACTTC. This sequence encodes CASSVLAGGNSEQYF.

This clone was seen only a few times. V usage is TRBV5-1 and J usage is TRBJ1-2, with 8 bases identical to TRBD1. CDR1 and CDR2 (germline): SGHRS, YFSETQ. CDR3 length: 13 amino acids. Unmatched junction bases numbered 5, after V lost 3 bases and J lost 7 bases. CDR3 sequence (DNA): TGCGCCAGCAGCTCAGGGACAGGATTTGGCTACACCTTC. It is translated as CASSSGTGFGYTF.

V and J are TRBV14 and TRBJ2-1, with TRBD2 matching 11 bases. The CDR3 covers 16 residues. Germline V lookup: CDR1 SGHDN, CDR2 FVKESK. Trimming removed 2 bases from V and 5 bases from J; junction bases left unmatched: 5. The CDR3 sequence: CASSQPTSGRDNEQFF. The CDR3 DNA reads TGTGCCAGCAGCCAACCTACTAGCGGGAGAGACAATGAGCAGTTCTTC.